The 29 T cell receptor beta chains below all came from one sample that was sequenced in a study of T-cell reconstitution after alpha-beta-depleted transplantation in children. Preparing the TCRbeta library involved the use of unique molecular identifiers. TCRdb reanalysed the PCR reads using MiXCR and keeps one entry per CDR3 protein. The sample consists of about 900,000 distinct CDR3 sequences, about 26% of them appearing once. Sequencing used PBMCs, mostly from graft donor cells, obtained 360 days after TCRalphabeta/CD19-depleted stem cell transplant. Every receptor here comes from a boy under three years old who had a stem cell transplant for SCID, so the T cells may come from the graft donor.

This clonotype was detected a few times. CDR3 residues: CASSTDRVYRPYNEQFF. CDR3 DNA sequence: TGTGCCAGCAGCACAGACAGAGTCTATCGTCCCTACAATGAGCAGTTCTTC. The chain carries TRBV7-2 and TRBJ2-1, with D possibly being TRBD1 (5 bases). V was pared by 5 bases and J by 2 bases, with 19 bases between. The CDR3 consists of 17 residues. The germline V gene encodes CDR1 SGHTA and CDR2 FQGNSA.

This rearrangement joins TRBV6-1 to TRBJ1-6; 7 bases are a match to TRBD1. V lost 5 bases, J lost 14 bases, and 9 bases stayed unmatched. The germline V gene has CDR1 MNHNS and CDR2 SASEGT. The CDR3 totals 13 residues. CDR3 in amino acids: CASSRDRDESLHF. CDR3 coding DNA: TGTGCCAGCAGTCGCGACAGGGATGAGTCCCTCCACTTT.

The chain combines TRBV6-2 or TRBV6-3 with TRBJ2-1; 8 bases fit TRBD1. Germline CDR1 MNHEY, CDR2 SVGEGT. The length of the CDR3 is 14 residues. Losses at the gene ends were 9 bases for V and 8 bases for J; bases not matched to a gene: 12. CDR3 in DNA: TGTGCCAGTCCGACAGGGGAAGAAGCTCATGAGCAGTTCTTC. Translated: CASPTGEEAHEQFF.

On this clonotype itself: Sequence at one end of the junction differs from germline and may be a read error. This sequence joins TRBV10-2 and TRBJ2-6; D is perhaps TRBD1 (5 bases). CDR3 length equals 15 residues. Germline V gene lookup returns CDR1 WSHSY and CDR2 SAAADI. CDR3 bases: TGCGCCAGCAGTGAGTGGGTCTCTGGGGCAAACGTCCTGACTTTC. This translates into CASSEWVSGANVLTF.

The CDR3 spells CSAIGDSLGYGYTF. The CDR3 DNA is TGCAGTGCTATTGGGGACAGCCTGGGCTATGGCTACACCTTC. V and J are TRBV20-1 and TRBJ1-2; 7 bases line up with TRBD1. Per germline, CDR1 DFQATT and CDR2 SNEGSKA (reference sequence). This CDR3 has 14 amino acids. V lost 4 bases, J lost 4 bases, and 9 bases stayed unmatched.

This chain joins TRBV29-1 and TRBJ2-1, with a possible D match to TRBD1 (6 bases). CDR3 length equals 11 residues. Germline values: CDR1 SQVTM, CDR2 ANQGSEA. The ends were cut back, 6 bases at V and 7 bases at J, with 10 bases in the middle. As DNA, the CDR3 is TGCAGCGTCGTACAGGGTAATGAGCAGTTCTTC. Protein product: CSVVQGNEQFF.

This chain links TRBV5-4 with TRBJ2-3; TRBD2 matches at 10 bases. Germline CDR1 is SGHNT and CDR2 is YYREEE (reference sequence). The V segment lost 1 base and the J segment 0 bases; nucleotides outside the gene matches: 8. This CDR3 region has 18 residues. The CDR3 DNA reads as TGTGCCAGCAGCTTGCAGAAGCTAGCGGGGGCTAGCACAGATACGCAGTATTTT. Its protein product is CASSLQKLAGASTDTQYF.

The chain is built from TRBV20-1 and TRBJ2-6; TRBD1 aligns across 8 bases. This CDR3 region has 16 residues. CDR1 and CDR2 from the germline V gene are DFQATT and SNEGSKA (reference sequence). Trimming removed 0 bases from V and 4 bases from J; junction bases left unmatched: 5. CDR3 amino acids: CSAREGQAAGANVLTF. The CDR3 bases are TGCAGTGCTAGAGAGGGACAGGCGGCAGGGGCCAACGTCCTGACTTTC.

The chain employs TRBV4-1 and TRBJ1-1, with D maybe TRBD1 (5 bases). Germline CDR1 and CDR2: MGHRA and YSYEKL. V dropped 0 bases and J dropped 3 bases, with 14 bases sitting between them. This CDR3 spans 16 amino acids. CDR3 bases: TGCGCCAGCAGCCAAGAAATTCCCAGGGTATACACTGAAGCTTTCTTT. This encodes CASSQEIPRVYTEAFF.

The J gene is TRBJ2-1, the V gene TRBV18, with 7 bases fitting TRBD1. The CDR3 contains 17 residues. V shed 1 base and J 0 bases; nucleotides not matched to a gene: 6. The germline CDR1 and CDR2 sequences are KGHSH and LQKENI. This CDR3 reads CASSPRVGGDSYNEQFF. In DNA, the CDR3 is TGTGCCAGCTCACCACGGGTAGGGGGCGACTCCTACAATGAGCAGTTCTTC.

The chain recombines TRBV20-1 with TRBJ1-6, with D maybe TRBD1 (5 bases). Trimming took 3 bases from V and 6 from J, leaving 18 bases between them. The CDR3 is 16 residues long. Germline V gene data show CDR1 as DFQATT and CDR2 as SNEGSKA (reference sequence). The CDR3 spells CSASIPGMSINSPLHF. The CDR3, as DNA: TGCAGTGCTAGTATCCCAGGGATGAGTATTAATTCACCCCTCCACTTT.

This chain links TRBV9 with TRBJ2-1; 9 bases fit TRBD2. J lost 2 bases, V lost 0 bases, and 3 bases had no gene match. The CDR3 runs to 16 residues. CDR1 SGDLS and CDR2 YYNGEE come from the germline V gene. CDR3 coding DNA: TGTGCCAGCAGCGTAGGGGCTAGCGGGGCCTACAATGAGCAGTTCTTC. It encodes CASSVGASGAYNEQFF.

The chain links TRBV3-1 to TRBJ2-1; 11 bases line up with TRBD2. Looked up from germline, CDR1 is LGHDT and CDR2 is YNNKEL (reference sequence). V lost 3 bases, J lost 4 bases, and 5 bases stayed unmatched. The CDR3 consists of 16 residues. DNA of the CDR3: TGTGCCAGCAGCCAGGAGACTAGCGGGGTTTACAATGAGCAGTTCTTC. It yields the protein CASSQETSGVYNEQFF.

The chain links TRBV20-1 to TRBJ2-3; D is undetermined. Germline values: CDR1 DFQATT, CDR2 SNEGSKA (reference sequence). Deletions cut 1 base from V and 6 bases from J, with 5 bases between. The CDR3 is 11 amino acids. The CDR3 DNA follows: TGCAGTGCTAGAGCGGTGGATACGCAGTATTTT. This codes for CSARAVDTQYF.

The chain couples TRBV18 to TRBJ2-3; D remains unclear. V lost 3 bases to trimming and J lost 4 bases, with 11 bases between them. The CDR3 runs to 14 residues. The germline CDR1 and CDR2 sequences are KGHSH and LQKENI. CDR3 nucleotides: TGTGCCAGCTCACCTGCTATCGCCTCAGATACGCAGTATTTT. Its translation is CASSPAIASDTQYF.

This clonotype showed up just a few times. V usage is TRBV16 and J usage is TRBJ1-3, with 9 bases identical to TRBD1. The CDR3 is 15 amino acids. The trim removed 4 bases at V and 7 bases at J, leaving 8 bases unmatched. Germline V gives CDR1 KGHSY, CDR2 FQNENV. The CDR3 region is CASSPRDRERNTIYF. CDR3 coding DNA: TGTGCCAGCAGCCCGCGGGACAGGGAACGCAACACCATATATTTT.

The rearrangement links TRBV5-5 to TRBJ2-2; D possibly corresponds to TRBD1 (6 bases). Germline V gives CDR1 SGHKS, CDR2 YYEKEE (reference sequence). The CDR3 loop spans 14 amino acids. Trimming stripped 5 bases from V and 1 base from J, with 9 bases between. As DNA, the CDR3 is TGTGCCAGCAGGCAGACAGGGAACACCGGGGAGCTGTTTTTT. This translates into CASRQTGNTGELFF.

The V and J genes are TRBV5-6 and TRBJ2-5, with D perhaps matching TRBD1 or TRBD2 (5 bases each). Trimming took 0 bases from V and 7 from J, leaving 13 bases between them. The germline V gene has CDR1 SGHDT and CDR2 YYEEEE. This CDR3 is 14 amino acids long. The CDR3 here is CASSLDGAGTTQYF. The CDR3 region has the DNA TGTGCCAGCAGCTTGGATGGGGCAGGGACGACCCAGTACTTC.

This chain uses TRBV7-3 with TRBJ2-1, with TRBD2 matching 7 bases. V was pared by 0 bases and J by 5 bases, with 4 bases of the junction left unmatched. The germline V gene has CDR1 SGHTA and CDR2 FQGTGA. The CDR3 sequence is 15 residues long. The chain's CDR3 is CASSLTSGSHNEQFF. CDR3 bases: TGTGCCAGCAGCTTAACTAGCGGGTCCCACAATGAGCAGTTCTTC.

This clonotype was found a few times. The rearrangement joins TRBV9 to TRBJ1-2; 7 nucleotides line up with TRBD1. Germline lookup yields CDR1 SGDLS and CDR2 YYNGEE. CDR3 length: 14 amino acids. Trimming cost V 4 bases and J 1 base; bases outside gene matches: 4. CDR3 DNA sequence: TGTGCCAGCAGCCGGGACAGCCTTAACTATGGCTACACCTTC. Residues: CASSRDSLNYGYTF.

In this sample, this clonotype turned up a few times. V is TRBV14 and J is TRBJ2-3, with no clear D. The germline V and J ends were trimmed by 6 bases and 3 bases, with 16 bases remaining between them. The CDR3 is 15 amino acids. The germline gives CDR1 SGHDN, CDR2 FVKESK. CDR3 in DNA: TGTGCCAGCAGATCCCTTGTGTTTTGGACAGATACGCAGTATTTT. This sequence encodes CASRSLVFWTDTQYF.

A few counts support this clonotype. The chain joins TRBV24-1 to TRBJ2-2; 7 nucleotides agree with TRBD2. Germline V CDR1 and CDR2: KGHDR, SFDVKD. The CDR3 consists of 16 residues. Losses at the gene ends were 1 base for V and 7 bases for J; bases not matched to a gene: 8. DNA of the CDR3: TGTGCCACCAGTGATTTCCGGGAGGAGGGTAACGGGGAGCTGTTTTTT. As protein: CATSDFREEGNGELFF.

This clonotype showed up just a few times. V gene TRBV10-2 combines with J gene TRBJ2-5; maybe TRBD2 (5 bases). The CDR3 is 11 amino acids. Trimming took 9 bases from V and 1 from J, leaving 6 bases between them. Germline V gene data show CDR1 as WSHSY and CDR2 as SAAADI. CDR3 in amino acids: CARGSQETQYF. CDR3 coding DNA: TGCGCCAGGGGGAGCCAAGAGACCCAGTACTTC.

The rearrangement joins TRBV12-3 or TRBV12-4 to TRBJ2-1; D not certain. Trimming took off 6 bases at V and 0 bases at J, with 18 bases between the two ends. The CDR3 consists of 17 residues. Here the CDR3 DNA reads TGTGCCAGCAGCCCCGCCGGCCGGGCGAGCTCCTACAATGAGCAGTTCTTC. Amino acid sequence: CASSPAGRASSYNEQFF.

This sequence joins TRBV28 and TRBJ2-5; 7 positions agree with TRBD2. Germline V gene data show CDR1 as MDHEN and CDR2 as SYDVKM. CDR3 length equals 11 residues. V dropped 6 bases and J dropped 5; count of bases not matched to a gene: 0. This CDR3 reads CASRREETQYF. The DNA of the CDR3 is TGTGCCAGCAGGCGGGAGGAGACCCAGTACTTC.

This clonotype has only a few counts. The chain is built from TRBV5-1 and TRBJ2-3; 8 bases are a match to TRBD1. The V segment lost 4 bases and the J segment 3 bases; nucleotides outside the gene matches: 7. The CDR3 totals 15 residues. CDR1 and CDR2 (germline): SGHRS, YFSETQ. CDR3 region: CASSPDRALTDTQYF. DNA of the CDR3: TGCGCCAGCAGCCCGGACAGGGCACTGACAGATACGCAGTATTTT.

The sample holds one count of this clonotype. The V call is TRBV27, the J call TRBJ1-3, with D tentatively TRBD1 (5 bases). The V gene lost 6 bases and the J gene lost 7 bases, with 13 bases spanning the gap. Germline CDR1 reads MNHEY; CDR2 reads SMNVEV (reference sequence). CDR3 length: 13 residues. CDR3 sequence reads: CASRDSWRNTIYF. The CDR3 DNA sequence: TGTGCCAGCAGAGACAGTTGGAGGAACACCATATATTTT.

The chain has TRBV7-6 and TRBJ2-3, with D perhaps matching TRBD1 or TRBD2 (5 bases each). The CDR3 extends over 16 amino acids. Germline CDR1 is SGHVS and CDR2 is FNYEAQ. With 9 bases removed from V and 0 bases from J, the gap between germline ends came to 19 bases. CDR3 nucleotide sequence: TGTGCCAGTATGGGGATGAGGGGAACTAGCACAGATACGCAGTATTTT. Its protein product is CASMGMRGTSTDTQYF.

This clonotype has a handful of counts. Here the CDR3 reads CASSYDRGPVSSYNEQFF. CDR3 sequence (DNA): TGTGCCAGCAGTTACGACAGGGGGCCCGTTAGCTCCTACAATGAGCAGTTCTTC. The chain carries TRBV6-5 and TRBJ2-1, with 10 bases that match TRBD1. CDR3 length: 18 residues. The trim removed 2 bases at V and 0 bases at J, leaving 7 bases unmatched. Germline CDR1 MNHEY, CDR2 SVGAGI.